These 31 T cell receptor beta chains originate from one sample sequenced in a study of vaccination and CD4 T cells after COVID-19. Treatment here: roughly ten-day PBMC culture with coronavirus spike peptide pools or control peptides (ViraFEST assay). Antigens for these TCRs are unknown. The Oncomine TCR Beta short-read assay generated sequence data from the DNA of cultured CD4+ T cells. MiXCR was run by TCRdb on the PCR reads, yielding one entry per CDR3 protein. The table lists some 9,600 distinct CDR3 sequences, around 55% of them singletons. Sequencing used CD4+ T cells from blood, cultured in vitro. The origin of the receptors is a human donor who had recovered from COVID-19.

DNA for the CDR3: TGTGCCAGTAGTGTGACAGGGGGCGCTGGGCAGTACTTC. Protein product: CASSVTGGAGQYF. The chain employs TRBV19 and TRBJ2-7; 10 bases map to TRBD1. The V gene end was trimmed by 5 bases and the J gene end by 9 bases; junction bases not matched to a gene: 7. The CDR3 has 13 residues. The germline gives CDR1 LNHDA, CDR2 SQIVND (reference sequence). The full variable domain, completed using reference TRBV19 and TRBJ2-7, is DGGITQSPKYLFRKEGQNVTLSCEQNLNHDAMYWYRQDPGQGLRLIYYSQIVNDFQKGDIAEGYSVSREKKESFPLTVTSAQKNPTAFYLCASSVTGGAGQYFGPGTRLTVT.

This clonotype was detected a few times. J is TRBJ2-3 and V is TRBV7-2; 7 nucleotides align to TRBD2. The germline CDR1 and CDR2 sequences are SGHTA and FQGNSA. The junction had 2 bases not matched to a gene; V was cut back by 2 bases and J by 3 bases. The CDR3 is 14 residues long. CDR3 DNA: TGTGCCAGCAGCTTATGGGAGGGAACAGATACGCAGTATTTT. Residues: CASSLWEGTDTQYF.

There are a few counts of this clonotype. This chain connects TRBV20-1 to TRBJ1-2, with 8 bases lining up with TRBD1. Trimming removed 6 bases from V and 7 bases from J; junction bases left unmatched: 7. The CDR3 sequence is 12 residues long. Germline CDR1 DFQATT, CDR2 SNEGSKA (reference sequence). Here the CDR3 reads CSAKDRESGYTF. CDR3 in DNA: TGCAGTGCCAAGGACAGGGAGAGTGGCTACACCTTC.

V gene TRBV7-9 combines with J gene TRBJ1-4, with D maybe TRBD1 (6 bases). The V end was cut by 6 bases, the J end by 8 bases, with 13 bases between. The germline V gene has CDR1 SEHNR and CDR2 FQNEAQ (reference sequence). The length of the CDR3 is 13 residues. The CDR3 reads CASRINRDEKLFF. CDR3 in DNA: TGTGCCAGCAGAATTAACAGGGACGAAAAACTGTTTTTT.

This chain connects TRBV10-1 to TRBJ1-1; TRBD1 aligns across 9 bases. The CDR3 has 15 residues. V was pared by 5 bases and J by 1 base, with 5 bases of the junction left unmatched. Germline V lookup: CDR1 WNHNN, CDR2 SYGVQD (reference sequence). CDR3 sequence: CASSPGTGRNTEAFF. In nucleotides, the CDR3 is TGCGCCAGCAGTCCCGGGACAGGGCGGAACACTGAAGCTTTCTTT.

The V gene is TRBV12-3 or TRBV12-4, the J gene TRBJ2-1; the match to TRBD2 covers 8 bases. J lost 12 bases, V lost 6 bases, and 7 bases had no gene match. The CDR3 covers 12 residues. The chain's CDR3 is CASRPLAGGQFF. The CDR3 bases are TGTGCCAGCAGACCCCTGGCGGGGGGGCAGTTCTTC.

The chain couples TRBV7-2 to TRBJ1-1; D unclear. Trimming removed 2 bases at V and 3 bases at J, with 7 bases between. This CDR3 region has 13 residues. CDR1 is SGHTA, CDR2 FQGNSA, per germline. The CDR3 sequence: CASSLTRDTEAFF. CDR3 in DNA: TGTGCCAGCAGCTTAACACGGGACACTGAAGCTTTCTTT.

The V gene is TRBV7-2, the J gene TRBJ1-2; no definite D call. The CDR3 has 13 amino acids. Germline values: CDR1 SGHTA, CDR2 FQGNSA. V was trimmed by 5 bases and J by 5 bases, leaving 12 bases between them. The CDR3 nucleotides are TGTGCCAGCAGCACGGGCCTTAGTTATGGCTACACCTTC. Translation: CASSTGLSYGYTF. Filled out from reference TRBV7-2 and TRBJ1-2, the complete variable domain reads GAGVSQSPSNKVTEKGKDVELRCDPISGHTALYWYRQSLGQGLEFLIYFQGNSAPDKSGLPSDRFSAERTGGSVSTLTIQRTQQEDSAVYLCASSTGLSYGYTFGSGTRLTVV.

This chain uses TRBV6-2 or TRBV6-3 with TRBJ2-1; D is uncertain. The V end was cut by 5 bases, the J end by 4 bases, with 6 bases between. The CDR3 loop spans 12 amino acids. Per germline, CDR1 MNHEY and CDR2 SVGEGT. The CDR3 DNA reads TGTGCCAGCAGTACCTATTACAATGAGCAGTTCTTC. The encoded protein is CASSTYYNEQFF.

This clonotype was counted between two and nine times. V and J are TRBV28 and TRBJ1-5, with D unclear. The CDR3 has 20 amino acids. V gave up 7 bases and J gave up 0 bases, with 28 bases separating them. Germline V gene data show CDR1 as MDHEN and CDR2 as SYDVKM. The CDR3 here is CASTTLSIQGRFFSNQPQHF. The CDR3 nucleotides read TGTGCCAGCACTACCCTCTCGATCCAAGGACGGTTTTTTAGCAATCAGCCCCAGCATTTT.

The chain is built from TRBV4-1 and TRBJ2-1; D assignment may be TRBD1 or TRBD2 (5 bases each). Trimming removed 0 bases from V and 5 bases from J, with 11 bases in between. This CDR3 has 15 amino acids. Germline loops: CDR1 MGHRA, CDR2 YSYEKL. Here the CDR3 reads CASSQDPGPDNEQFF. The CDR3 DNA reads as TGCGCCAGCAGCCAAGATCCGGGACCGGACAATGAGCAGTTCTTC.

Regarding this clonotype: The CDR3 does not close with the conserved phenylalanine or tryptophan, likely indicating a read error. The gene calls are TRBV7-2 and TRBJ2-5; D is undetermined. This CDR3 has 15 residues. Germline CDR1 and CDR2: SGHTA and FQGNSA. This CDR3 reads CASSLAHSGQGTQYY. As DNA, the CDR3 is TGTGCCAGCAGCTTAGCGCATTCCGGGCAAGGGACCCAGTACTAC.

This chain uses TRBV14 with TRBJ1-4; D not resolved. V was cut by 3 bases and J by 8 bases, with 19 bases left in between. Germline assignment: CDR1 SGHDN and CDR2 FVKESK. The CDR3 sequence is 16 residues long. This chain's CDR3 is CASSHLIGGSEEKLFF. CDR3 in DNA: TGTGCCAGCAGCCACCTGATAGGAGGGTCCGAAGAAAAACTGTTTTTT. Full variable domain (remainder filled in from reference TRBV14 and TRBJ1-4): EAGVTQFPSHSVIEKGQTVTLRCDPISGHDNLYWYRRVMGKEIKFLLHFVKESKQDESGMPNNRFLAERTGGTYSTLKVQPAELEDSGVYFCASSHLIGGSEEKLFFGSGTQLSVL.

Note on this clonotype: The junction differs from germline at one of its ends, possibly a read error. J is TRBJ1-2 and V is TRBV7-7; possible D gene TRBD1, 5 bases. Per germline, CDR1 SSHAT and CDR2 FNYEAQ (reference sequence). The CDR3 runs 13 residues. The CDR3 reads CASSSCGTDGYTF. In nucleotides, the CDR3 is TGTGCTAGCAGCTCCTGCGGGACCGATGGCTACACCTTC.

CDR3 sequence (DNA): TGTGCCAGCAGTTTTTCAGGGGGCGGCAATCAGCCCCAGCATTTT. Its translation: CASSFSGGGNQPQHF. The V call is TRBV12-3 or TRBV12-4, the J call TRBJ1-5; 8 nucleotides align to TRBD1. The CDR3 is 15 residues long. The V segment lost 3 bases and the J segment 2 bases; nucleotides outside the gene matches: 3.

The chain recombines TRBV4-2 with TRBJ2-7; D unclear. The V gene lost 1 base and the J gene lost 0 bases, with 7 bases spanning the gap. Germline V gene lookup returns CDR1 LGHNA and CDR2 YNFKEQ. CDR3 length equals 14 residues. CDR3 nucleotide sequence: TGTGCCAGCAGCCAAGCGGCAGCCTCCTACGAGCAGTACTTC. It is translated as CASSQAAASYEQYF.

The rearrangement uses TRBV20-1 and TRBJ1-1; D is undetermined. Germline-derived CDR1 and CDR2 are DFQATT and SNEGSKA (reference sequence). The V end was cut by 2 bases, the J end by 5 bases, with 6 bases between. This CDR3 is built from 11 residues. Written as DNA, the CDR3 is TGCAGTGCTAGAAGGGAAACTGAAGCTTTCTTT. Encoded protein: CSARRETEAFF.

This chain joins TRBV10-3 and TRBJ1-2; a possible D gene is TRBD1 (5 bases). This CDR3 is built from 13 residues. Germline assignment: CDR1 ENHRY and CDR2 SYGVKD. The ends were cut back, 11 bases at V and 2 bases at J, with 15 bases in the middle. The CDR3 here is CASQGAGNYGYTF. The DNA for the CDR3 is TGTGCCTCCCAGGGCGCGGGGAACTATGGCTACACCTTC.

The rearrangement links TRBV19 to TRBJ1-2; 9 nucleotides match TRBD1. The V and J ends lost 11 bases and 8 bases, in that order; junction bases with no gene match: 9. The length of the CDR3 is 12 residues. Germline loops: CDR1 LNHDA, CDR2 SQIVND (reference sequence). The CDR3 DNA sequence: TGTGCCTGCTGGGACAGGGTGTCCGGCTACACCTTC. Its translation: CACWDRVSGYTF.

The CDR3 sequence: CSAREVRTGVETQYF. The CDR3 region has the DNA TGCAGTGCTAGAGAGGTCAGGACAGGGGTGGAGACCCAGTACTTC. V usage is TRBV20-1 and J usage is TRBJ2-5; 9 bases map to TRBD1. Germline trimming cut 0 bases from V and 5 bases from J; bases unmatched to any gene: 7. The CDR3 consists of 15 residues. CDR1 and CDR2 (germline): DFQATT, SNEGSKA (reference sequence).

The chain recombines TRBV14 with TRBJ1-1; D not resolved. The CDR3 covers 14 residues. Germline V gives CDR1 SGHDN, CDR2 FVKESK. The V end was cut by 1 base, the J end by 0 bases, with 6 bases between. Here the CDR3 DNA reads TGTGCCAGCAGCCAAGGTCTTATGAACACTGAAGCTTTCTTT. It codes for CASSQGLMNTEAFF.

This clonotype appeared a few times. The chain couples TRBV24-1 to TRBJ1-2; TRBD1 agrees at 7 bases. CDR3 length: 16 amino acids. J gave up 8 bases and V 4 bases, and 15 bases lay outside the gene matches. Germline V gene sequence: CDR1 KGHDR, CDR2 SFDVKD. Here the CDR3 DNA reads TGTGCCACCAGTGACATTACGTACGGGACAGTGGGAGGCTACACCTTC. Its translation: CATSDITYGTVGGYTF.

This rearrangement joins TRBV2 to TRBJ2-2; no definite D call. The CDR3 sequence is 13 residues long. Germline-derived CDR1 and CDR2 are SNHLY and FYNNEI. V gave up 2 bases and J gave up 6 bases, with 7 bases separating them. CDR3 bases: TGTGCCAGCAGTGAAATAAGTGCCGGGGAGCTGTTTTTT. Translation gives CASSEISAGELFF.

In this sample, this clonotype turned up a few times. This chain links TRBV19 with TRBJ1-3; 7 bases fit TRBD1. This CDR3 comprises 17 residues. V lost 5 bases and J lost 0; bases outside the gene matches: 10. Per germline, CDR1 LNHDA and CDR2 SQIVND (reference sequence). DNA of the CDR3: TGTGCCAGTAGTCATCCGGGACAGCAGGGCTCTGGAAACACCATATATTTT. Translated: CASSHPGQQGSGNTIYF.

This clonotype has only a few counts. The rearrangement links TRBV7-9 to TRBJ2-3; D gene uncertain. V lost 1 base and J 0 bases, leaving 2 bases between the germline ends. The CDR3 is 13 residues long. Germline V gives CDR1 SEHNR, CDR2 FQNEAQ (reference sequence). In DNA, the CDR3 is TGTGCCAGCAGCTTAGGGAGCACAGATACGCAGTATTTT. This gives the protein CASSLGSTDTQYF.

V and J are TRBV7-3 and TRBJ2-7; TRBD1 or TRBD2 may be the D gene (5 bases each). CDR1 and CDR2 (germline): SGHTA, FQGTGA. The CDR3 length is 11 residues. The CDR3 is CAGGESYEQYF. Here the CDR3 DNA reads TGTGCTGGGGGAGAATCCTACGAGCAGTACTTC. The entire variable domain, with the rest obtained from reference TRBV7-3 and TRBJ2-7, is as follows: GAGVSQTPSNKVTEKGKYVELRCDPISGHTALYWYRQSLGQGPEFLIYFQGTGAADDSGLPNDRFFAVRPEGSVSTLKIQRTERGDSAVYLCAGGESYEQYFGPGTRLTVT.

The chain couples TRBV30 to TRBJ1-5; D possibly corresponds to TRBD1 (5 bases). CDR3 length equals 14 residues. V was cut by 4 bases and J by 6 bases, with 16 bases left in between. CDR1 and CDR2 (germline): GTSNPN, SVGIG (reference sequence). The CDR3 reads CAWNVGVGRQPQHF. CDR3 coding DNA: TGTGCCTGGAACGTAGGTGTGGGGCGTCAGCCCCAGCATTTT.

The chain employs TRBV7-8 and TRBJ1-5; D gene uncertain. Germline loops: CDR1 SGHVS, CDR2 FQNEAQ. The CDR3 contains 13 residues. The V and J ends lost 6 bases and 0 bases respectively, with 6 bases between them. Here the CDR3 reads CASSWDSNQPQHF. CDR3 DNA sequence: TGTGCCAGCAGTTGGGATAGCAATCAGCCCCAGCATTTT.

This clonotype was observed a handful of times. The rearrangement links TRBV7-3 to TRBJ1-1; D not certain. Trimming shortened V by 1 base and J by 4 bases, and 10 bases separated the two germline ends. Germline V gene data show CDR1 as SGHTA and CDR2 as FQGTGA. This CDR3 comprises 14 residues. The CDR3 reads CASSLRPTSTEAFF. The CDR3 bases are TGTGCCAGCAGCTTAAGGCCTACTTCCACTGAAGCTTTCTTT.

The V and J genes are TRBV6-1 and TRBJ2-3, with D unclear. The germline gives CDR1 MNHNS, CDR2 SASEGT. V was shortened by 6 bases and J by 5 bases, with 21 bases between the two germline ends. This CDR3 comprises 16 residues. In nucleotides, the CDR3 is TGTGCCAGCAGGGCCATGGGGTTAAGGACCGTAGATACGCAGTATTTT. Its protein is CASRAMGLRTVDTQYF.

The chain carries TRBV9 and TRBJ2-1; 8 nucleotides agree with TRBD1. Germline assignment: CDR1 SGDLS and CDR2 YYNGEE. This CDR3 comprises 15 residues. The ends lost 5 bases at V and 2 bases at J; junction bases unmatched: 6. CDR3 DNA: TGTGCCAGCAGTGCTCAGGGGGCAACCTACAATGAGCAGTTCTTC. It yields the protein CASSAQGATYNEQFF. Full variable domain (outside the CDR3, taken from reference TRBV9 and TRBJ2-1): DSGVTQTPKHLITATGQRVTLRCSPRSGDLSVYWYQQSLDQGLQFLIQYYNGEERAKGNILERFSAQQFPDLHSELNLSSLELGDSALYFCASSAQGATYNEQFFGPGTRLTVL.